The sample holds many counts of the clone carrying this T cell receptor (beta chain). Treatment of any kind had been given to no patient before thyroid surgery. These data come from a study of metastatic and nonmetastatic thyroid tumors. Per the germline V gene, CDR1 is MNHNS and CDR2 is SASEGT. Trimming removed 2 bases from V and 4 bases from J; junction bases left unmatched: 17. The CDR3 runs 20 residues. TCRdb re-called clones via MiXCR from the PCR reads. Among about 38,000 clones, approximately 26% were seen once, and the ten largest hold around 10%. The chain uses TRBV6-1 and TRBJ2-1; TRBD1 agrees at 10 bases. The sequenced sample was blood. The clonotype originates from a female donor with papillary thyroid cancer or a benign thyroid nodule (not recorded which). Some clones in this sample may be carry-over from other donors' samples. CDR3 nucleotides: TGTGCCAGCAGTGAACAGCGGGACAGGGGTCGGCCAGCGGGATACAATGAGCAGTTCTTC. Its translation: CASSEQRDRGRPAGYNEQFF.